This T cell receptor (beta chain) came from a study of radiation and T cells in renal cell carcinoma. Study-level background: Nephrectomy followed 15 Gy stereotactic body radiation by 4 weeks.

Time point denoted: baseline pretreatment blood. Specified treatment: 15 Gy SBRT to primary tumor, nephrectomy 4 weeks later. Serial blood draws occurred at baseline and 2 and 4 weeks post-SBRT. Clear cell pathology was present in this patient's renal cell carcinoma. This CDR3 region has 14 residues. Looked up from germline, CDR1 is SQVTM and CDR2 is ANQGSEA. V was clipped by 3 bases and J by 4 bases, with 13 bases between them. TCRdb keeps only in-frame clones here, not all; method: immunoSEQ multiplex PCR. The sample yields 70,000 to 95,000 clones, 70% to 85% seen once. This clone was counted once. The TCR sequence derives from a man aged 55 to 70 with renal cell carcinoma. This chain uses TRBV29-1 with TRBJ2-1; D is undetermined. The sequencing used blood, collected from a patient whose treatment included radiotherapy and nephrectomy. CDR3 loop: CSVDRARAYNEQFF. The DNA for the CDR3 is TGCAGCGTTGATCGGGCAAGGGCTTACAATGAGCAGTTCTTC.